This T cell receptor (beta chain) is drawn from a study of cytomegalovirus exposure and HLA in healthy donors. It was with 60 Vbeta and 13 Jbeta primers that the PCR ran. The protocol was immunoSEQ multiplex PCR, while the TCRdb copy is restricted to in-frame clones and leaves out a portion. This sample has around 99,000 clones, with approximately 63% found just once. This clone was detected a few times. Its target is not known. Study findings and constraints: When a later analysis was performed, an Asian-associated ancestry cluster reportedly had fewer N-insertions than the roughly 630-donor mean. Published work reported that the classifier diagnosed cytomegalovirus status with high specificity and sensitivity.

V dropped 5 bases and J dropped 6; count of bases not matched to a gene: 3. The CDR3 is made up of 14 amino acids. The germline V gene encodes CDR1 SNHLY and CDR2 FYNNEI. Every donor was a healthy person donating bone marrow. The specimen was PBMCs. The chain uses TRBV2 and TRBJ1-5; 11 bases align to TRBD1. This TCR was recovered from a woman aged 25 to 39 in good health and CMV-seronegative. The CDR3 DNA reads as TGTGCCAGCAGTCGGGACAGGGGGGGTCAGCCCCAGCATTTT. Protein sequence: CASSRDRGGQPQHF.